This T cell receptor (beta chain) was recorded in a study of shared clonotypes between healthy human individuals. The V gene lost 5 bases and the J gene lost 0 bases, with 16 bases spanning the gap. There are 17 residues in the CDR3. Looked up from germline, CDR1 is SGHVS and CDR2 is FQNEAQ. Genomic DNA of each subset was evenly split across several immunoSEQ plates. Template for every sorted-subset replicate PCR totaled approximately 0.2 ug DNA, approximately 30,000 T cell genomes. Measured with immunoSEQ multiplex PCR; TCRdb has only the in-frame clones, and not every one. Of around 750,000 clones listed, less than 85% are singletons. This clone was seen many times.

This sequence was found in a woman aged 30 to 39 in good health. This sequence joins TRBV7-8 and TRBJ1-4; TRBD1 is a possible D gene (6 bases). The sequenced sample consisted of memory CD4+ T cells sorted from blood. Subset: CD45RA-negative fraction. The CDR3 nucleotides read TGTGCCAGCAGCCCCATGACAGGCCGACCAACTAATGAAAAACTGTTTTTT. Residues: CASSPMTGRPTNEKLFF.